This TCR beta chain was identified during a study of T cells in Graves' hyperthyroidism and ophthalmopathy. Across 18 months, stable Graves' hyperthyroidism was marked by no progression to ophthalmopathy. Findings of the study overall: Most clonotypes expanded in the thyroid (above 0.001) were also present in blood.

CDR3 size: 15 residues. J gave up 4 bases and V 4 bases, and 6 bases lay outside the gene matches. Germline loops: CDR1 SNHLY, CDR2 FYNNEI. Concerning this clonotype: What it binds is not known.

It was RNA transcripts that yielded the amplified TCR beta CDR3 regions. The TCR CDR3 was amplified in a first-round RT-PCR using the HTBI primer set. Using its own MiXCR run on the multiplex PCR reads, TCRdb lists one record per CDR3 protein. The repertoire consists of hundreds of thousands of distinct CDR3 sequences, with 46% occurring once and the leading ten covering roughly 8.2%. Input material: peripheral blood or thyroid tissue (not recorded which). The V call is TRBV2, the J call TRBJ2-5, with TRBD1 identical over 10 bases. This TCR derives from a woman between 18 and 29 years old with Graves' hyperthyroidism. The CDR3 DNA follows: TGTGCCAGCAGTGCCCCAAGGGACAGGGGAGAGACCCAGTACTTC. As protein: CASSAPRDRGETQYF.